This T cell receptor (beta chain) was sequenced for a study of shared clonotypes between healthy human individuals. Broader study findings: A handful of donors held about 5% of naive CD4 clonotypes in common. On the whole, naive subsets had larger estimated richness than memory subsets had.

CD45RO-negative CD8 cells positively selected for CCR7 made up the naive population, which excluded terminally differentiated effector memory CD45RA+ cells. Remarks on this clone: Its antigen is unknown.

The method was immunoSEQ multiplex PCR; TCRdb's version includes in-frame clones alone and lacks a portion of them. Of more than 2 million clones in the sample, around 93% were seen once. Germline CDR1 reads MNHEY; CDR2 reads SMNVEV (reference sequence). V was clipped by 3 bases and J by 10 bases, with 16 bases between them. This CDR3 spans 14 amino acids. The chain combines TRBV27 with TRBJ2-1, with D maybe TRBD1 (5 bases). The sample consisted of naive CD8+ T cells from PBMCs. The TCR was taken from a man in his late teens or twenties in good health. Some clones in this sample may be carry-over from other donors' samples. The CDR3 DNA reads as TGTGCCAGCAGTTTCAGGGAAGTGGGCAACGAGCAGTTCTTC. It encodes CASSFREVGNEQFF.